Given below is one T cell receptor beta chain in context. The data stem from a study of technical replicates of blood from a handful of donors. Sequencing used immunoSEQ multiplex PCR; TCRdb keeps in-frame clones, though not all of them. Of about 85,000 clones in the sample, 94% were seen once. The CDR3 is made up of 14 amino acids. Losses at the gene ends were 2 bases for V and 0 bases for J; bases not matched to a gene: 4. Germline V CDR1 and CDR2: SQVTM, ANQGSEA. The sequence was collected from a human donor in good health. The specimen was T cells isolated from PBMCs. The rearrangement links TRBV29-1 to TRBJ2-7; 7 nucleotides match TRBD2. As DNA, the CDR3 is TGCAGCGTTGAATTCCCGGGGGGCTCCTACGAGCAGTACTTC. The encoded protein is CSVEFPGGSYEQYF.